The rows below give T cell receptor beta chains drawn from one sample of a study of TIL therapy for anti-PD-1-resistant metastatic lung cancer. The assay was immunoSEQ multiplex PCR, and TCRdb's table has in-frame clones only and misses some. The sample has nearly 60,000 clones; more than 60% are singletons. The sample here was blood, taken at baseline. The receptors derive from a person between 30 and 79 years old with non-small cell lung cancer. CDR3s include the opening cysteine and the closing phenylalanine or tryptophan. D genes are given only for firm matches. Clone size, where shown, is once, few, many, or a class for clones that have expanded.

TRBJ2-2	TRBV5-1	-	TRBD1	CASSLATGGETGELFF	TGCGCCAGCAGCTTGGCCACAGGGGGCGAGACCGGGGAGCTGTTTTTT
TRBJ2-2	TRBV10-2	-	TRBD2	CASRTSGGPGGELFF	TGCGCCAGCAGGACTAGCGGGGGGCCAGGCGGGGAGCTGTTTTTT
TRBJ2-2	TRBV15	-	-	CATSRERTAHDTGELFF	TGTGCCACCAGCAGAGAACGGACAGCCCATGACACCGGGGAGCTGTTTTTT
TRBJ1-3	TRBV5-1	-	-	CASSLGGTGNTIYF	TGCGCCAGCAGCTTGGGCGGGACGGGAAACACCATATATTTT
TRBJ2-5	TRBV7-8	-	-	CASSLAQEWGEETQYF	TGTGCCAGCAGCTTAGCGCAGGAGTGGGGGGAAGAGACCCAGTACTTC
TRBJ1-5	TRBV7-2	-	-	CASSTDREFYSNQPQHF	TGTGCCAGCAGCACCGACCGAGAATTCTATAGCAATCAGCCCCAGCATTTT
TRBJ2-2	TRBV11-1	-	TRBD2	CASSTSGGAGELFF	TGTGCCAGCAGCACTAGCGGGGGGGCCGGGGAGCTGTTTTTT
TRBJ2-5	TRBV5-6	-	-	CASSLGSGQETQYF	TGTGCCAGCAGCTTGGGGAGCGGACAAGAGACCCAGTACTTC
TRBJ1-4	TRBV7-8	-	-	CASSELPTQGEKLFF	TGTGCCAGCAGCGAACTCCCGACCCAGGGTGAAAAACTGTTTTTT
TRBJ2-1	TRBV7-3	-	TRBD1	CASSQNQGALSEQFF	TGTGCCAGCAGTCAAAACCAGGGGGCGCTGAGTGAGCAGTTCTTC
TRBJ2-3	TRBV2	-	TRBD2	CASSSGLAGVIDTQYF	TGTGCCAGCAGTTCAGGACTAGCGGGGGTCATTGATACGCAGTATTTT
TRBJ2-1	TRBV5-8	-	-	CASSRQDGNEQFF	TGTGCCAGCAGTAGACAGGACGGGAATGAGCAGTTCTTC
TRBJ2-5	TRBV12-2	-	-	CASRLWTSGDQETQYF	TGTGCAAGTCGCTTATGGACTAGCGGTGACCAAGAGACCCAGTACTTC
TRBJ2-2	TRBV30	-	-	CAWSMREWTGELFF	TGTGCCTGGAGTATGAGGGAGTGGACCGGGGAGCTGTTTTTT
TRBJ2-7	TRBV19	-	-	CASMGTDLGSYEQYF	TGTGCCAGTATGGGTACCGACCTTGGATCCTACGAGCAGTACTTC
TRBJ2-6	TRBV28	once	-	CASSLNAGPHWGANVLTF	TGTGCCAGCAGTTTGAACGCAGGACCCCATTGGGGGGCCAACGTCCTGACTTTC
TRBJ1-2	TRBV28	-	-	CASSFEGSYGYTF	TGTGCCAGCAGTTTCGAAGGGAGCTATGGCTACACCTTC
TRBJ2-7	TRBV18	-	-	CASSSAPPPYEQYF	TGTGCCAGCTCATCGGCCCCGCCACCCTACGAGCAGTACTTC
TRBJ2-1	TRBV28	-	-	CASSFGPEQFF	TGTGCCAGCAGTTTTGGGCCTGAGCAGTTCTTC
TRBJ2-7	TRBV28	-	-	CASSPPSRAPSYEQYF	TGTGCCAGCAGTCCCCCTTCGAGGGCCCCGTCCTACGAGCAGTACTTC
TRBJ1-2	TRBV7-8	few	-	CASSLGSTAGSHGYTF	TGTGCCAGCAGCTTAGGATCCACAGCGGGGAGTCATGGCTACACCTTC
TRBJ2-7	TRBV9	-	TRBD2	CASSSRSSGAVSYEQYF	TGTGCCAGCAGCTCGAGATCTAGCGGGGCCGTCTCCTACGAGCAGTACTTC
TRBJ2-7	TRBV9	few	TRBD2	CASSLGLAGSYEQYF	TGTGCCAGCAGCTTAGGACTAGCGGGATCCTACGAGCAGTACTTC
TRBJ1-2	TRBV7-2	-	-	CASSLEGALNYGYTF	TGTGCCAGCAGCTTAGAAGGAGCCCTGAACTATGGCTACACCTTC
TRBJ2-7	TRBV7-9	-	TRBD1	CASTKEGASYEQYF	TGTGCCAGCACCAAAGAGGGGGCATCCTACGAGCAGTACTTC
TRBJ2-7	TRBV19	-	TRBD1	CASSTSGTGTEQYF	TGTGCCAGTAGTACCTCCGGGACAGGGACCGAGCAGTACTTC
TRBJ1-5	TRBV4-1	-	-	CASSRGQFNQPQHF	TGCGCCAGCAGCCGCGGACAATTCAATCAGCCCCAGCATTTT